This T cell receptor (beta chain) came from a study of EBV T-cell therapy then PD-1 blockade in nasopharyngeal carcinoma (dated by TCRdb to the early 2020s). On this clone: Its antigen specificity is not known. Nothing much larger sits one base from this clone, and base qualities are not available.

This specimen's treatment or condition label, interpreted: AdE1-LMPpoly-expanded autologous EBV-specific T-cell therapy followed by anti-PD-1 nivolumab. Spanning cysteine to phenylalanine, the CDR3 consists of 16 amino acids. Only the CDR3 region is kept as DNA, spanning 48 bases read in frame from base 1. The germline V gene supplies CDR1 SGHTA and CDR2 FQGNSA. At the junction V is shortened by 5 bases and J by 7 bases, with 20 bases in between. The Qiagen DNeasy Kit was used to extract genomic DNA from the sorted cells. The immunoSEQ platform was used for deep sequencing of the TCR beta chain. Regarding the original processing steps: The immunoSEQ Analyzer software was used to analyze the repertoire data. The immuneACCESS repertoire file appears here via TCRdb, limited to in-frame rearrangements. These files lack a portion of the clones; in checked studies, under half of the deficit traces to unresolved V genes, and the cause of the others is not known. Clone size and the V and J calls come from that table; the DNA yielded D and trimming. The sample yields 15,000 to 20,000 clones; roughly 84% were counted once. The top ten clonotypes cover around a third of the sample.

This TCR was recovered from a man aged 40-55 years with nasopharyngeal carcinoma. Sequencing was performed on CD8+ T cells from blood, taken at day 33 from a patient whose treatment included autologous EBV-specific T cells and nivolumab. Recombination linked TRBV7-2 to TRBJ2-2; a tentative D match to TRBD2 spans 7 bases. The DNA is TGTGCCAGCAGCCGGATGGGGGGGCCTCTCGACGGGGAGCTGTTTTTT. Translated, it reads CASSRMGGPLDGELFF.